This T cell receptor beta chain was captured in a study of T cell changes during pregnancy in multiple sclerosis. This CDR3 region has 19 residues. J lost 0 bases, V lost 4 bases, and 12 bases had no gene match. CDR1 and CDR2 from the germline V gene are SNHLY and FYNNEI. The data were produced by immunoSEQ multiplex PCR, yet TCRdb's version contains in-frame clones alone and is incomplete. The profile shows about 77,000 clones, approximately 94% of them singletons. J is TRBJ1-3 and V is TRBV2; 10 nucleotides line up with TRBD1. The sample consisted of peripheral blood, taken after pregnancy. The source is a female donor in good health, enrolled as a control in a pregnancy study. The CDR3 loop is CASSAIGQGVLGSGNTIYF. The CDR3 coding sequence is TGTGCCAGCAGTGCCATTGGACAGGGGGTTTTGGGCTCTGGAAACACCATATATTTT.